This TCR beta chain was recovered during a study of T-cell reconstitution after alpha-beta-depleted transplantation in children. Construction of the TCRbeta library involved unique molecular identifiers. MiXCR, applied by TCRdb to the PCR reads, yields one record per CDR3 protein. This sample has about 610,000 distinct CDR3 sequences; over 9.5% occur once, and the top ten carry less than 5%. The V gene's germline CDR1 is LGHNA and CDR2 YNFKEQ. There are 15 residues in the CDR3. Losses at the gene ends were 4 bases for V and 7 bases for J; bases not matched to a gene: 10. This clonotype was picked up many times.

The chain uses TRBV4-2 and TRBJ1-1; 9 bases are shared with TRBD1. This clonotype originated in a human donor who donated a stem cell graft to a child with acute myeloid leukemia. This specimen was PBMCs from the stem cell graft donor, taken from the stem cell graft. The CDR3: CASSPGTGSNGEAFF. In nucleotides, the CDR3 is TGTGCCAGCAGCCCCGGGACAGGGTCAAACGGTGAAGCTTTCTTT.